This TCR beta chain was recorded in a study of blood T cell repertoires in COVID-19. Study members were between about 18 and 89 years old and lived in roughly 24 US regions. Donors in Cohort 3 counted as recovered after two negative PCRs, clearance, or symptom resolution. This clone has only a few counts. CDR1 SNHLY and CDR2 FYNNEI come from the germline V gene. The V segment lost 10 bases and the J segment 4 bases; nucleotides outside the gene matches: 11. The CDR3 runs 15 residues. Profiled with immunoSEQ multiplex PCR; TCRdb holds only in-frame clones, not every one. This table has around 160,000 clones, roughly 80% appearing once.

This chain joins TRBV2 and TRBJ2-1; TRBD1 aligns across 9 bases. The receptor comes from a woman in her sixties who had recovered from COVID-19. The sample was PBMCs or T cells enriched from blood (not recorded which). The CDR3: CATKSPGQGYNEQFF. CDR3 coding DNA: TGTGCCACCAAGTCCCCGGGACAGGGTTACAATGAGCAGTTCTTC. The complete variable domain, with remaining parts taken from reference TRBV2 and TRBJ2-1, reads EPEVTQTPSHQVTQMGQEVILRCVPISNHLYFYWYRQILGQKVEFLVSFYNNEISEKSEIFDDQFSVERPDGSNFTLKIRSTKLEDSAMYFCATKSPGQGYNEQFFGPGTRLTVL.